This T cell receptor (beta chain) is from a study of T cell responses to AZD1222 COVID-19 vaccine. Study at large: Second-dose schedules of about 4 or about 12 weeks were combined.

The V gene lost 4 bases and the J gene lost 0 bases, with 14 bases spanning the gap. CDR1 is SGHRS and CDR2 is YFSETQ in the germline V gene. The CDR3 totals 16 residues. Using immunoSEQ multiplex PCR, the repertoire was profiled, and TCRdb retains in-frame clones only, with some absent. The table has over 75,000 clones, 90% seen once. The J gene is TRBJ1-3, the V gene TRBV5-1; tentatively, D is TRBD1 (6 bases). The sequence was obtained from an adult in good health. Sequencing used peripheral blood, obtained on day 0 of AZD1222 vaccination. CDR3 residues: CASSRDTQISGNTIYF. Here the CDR3 DNA reads TGCGCCAGCAGCCGGGACACTCAAATCTCTGGAAACACCATATATTTT.